What follows are 12 T cell receptor beta chains derived from one specimen sequenced in a study of blood T cell repertoires in COVID-19. This table comes from immunoSEQ multiplex PCR, and its TCRdb copy is limited to in-frame clones, with some not included. The sample has more than 250,000 clones, about 89% seen once. The sample consisted of PBMCs or T cells enriched from blood (not recorded which). Every receptor here comes from a young woman who had recovered from COVID-19.

The V gene is TRBV6-1, the J gene TRBJ2-7; TRBD2 agrees at 13 bases. The V and J ends lost 2 bases and 5 bases, in that order; junction bases with no gene match: 9. The CDR3 is made up of 17 amino acids. CDR1 is MNHNS and CDR2 is SASEGT in the germline V gene. The CDR3 is CASSETSGGAFYHEQYF. The CDR3 DNA sequence: TGTGCCAGCAGTGAAACTAGCGGGGGGGCCTTTTACCACGAGCAGTACTTC.

This rearrangement joins TRBV6-5 to TRBJ1-1; D is undetermined. Trimming cost V 0 bases and J 1 base, with 9 bases left between them. The CDR3 loop spans 15 amino acids. Germline V gene sequence: CDR1 MNHEY, CDR2 SVGAGI. The DNA of the CDR3 is TGTGCCAGCAGTTACTCGCTCGTGAGGAACACTGAAGCTTTCTTT. Translated: CASSYSLVRNTEAFF.

The chain carries TRBV11-2 and TRBJ1-1, with 8 bases lining up with TRBD1. V dropped 1 base and J dropped 2; count of bases not matched to a gene: 6. The CDR3 has 16 residues. The V gene's germline CDR1 is SGHAT and CDR2 FQNNGV. The CDR3 bases are TGTGCCAGCAGCTTAGGTGCGGCAGGGGGCAACACTGAAGCTTTCTTT. As protein: CASSLGAAGGNTEAFF.

The V call is TRBV18, the J call TRBJ2-6; 8 bases fit TRBD1. V shed 4 bases, J shed 0 bases, and the junction held 8 bases outside the gene matches. The germline V gene has CDR1 KGHSH and CDR2 LQKENI. The length of the CDR3 is 18 residues. The CDR3 DNA follows: TGTGCCAGCTCACGAACGGAGGACAGGGCCTCTGGGGCCAACGTCCTGACTTTC. Translated: CASSRTEDRASGANVLTF. Full variable domain (missing parts from reference TRBV18 and TRBJ2-6): NAGVMQNPRHLVRRRGQEARLRCSPMKGHSHVYWYRQLPEEGLKFMVYLQKENIIDESGMPKERFSAEFPKEGPSILRIQQVVRGDSAAYFCASSRTEDRASGANVLTFGAGSRLTVL.

The chain employs TRBV27 and TRBJ2-1; 10 nucleotides agree with TRBD2. The J segment lost 5 bases and the V segment lost 8 bases, leaving 3 bases of the junction unmatched. The length of the CDR3 is 13 residues. The germline gives CDR1 MNHEY, CDR2 SMNVEV (reference sequence). CDR3 DNA sequence: TGTGCCAGCTGGACTAGCGGACACAATGAGCAGTTCTTC. It codes for CASWTSGHNEQFF.

For the CDR3, the DNA is TGTGCCAGCAGTCGGGCCCAGGGGGCGTCGAGAGAGCAGTACTTC. Translated: CASSRAQGASREQYF. This chain joins TRBV25-1 and TRBJ2-7; 8 nucleotides match TRBD1. CDR3 length: 15 amino acids. Losses at the gene ends were 5 bases for V and 7 bases for J; bases not matched to a gene: 13. CDR1 is MGHDK and CDR2 is SYGVNS in the germline V gene.

V usage is TRBV7-2 and J usage is TRBJ1-5, with D maybe TRBD1 (5 bases). V gave up 4 bases and J gave up 7 bases, with 14 bases separating them. Germline CDR1 and CDR2: SGHTA and FQGNSA. This CDR3 region has 14 residues. The CDR3 DNA is TGTGCCAGCAGCTCAGCCGGGGGATGGCAGCCCCAGCATTTT. Translating it yields CASSSAGGWQPQHF. Combining the CDR3 with reference TRBV7-2 and TRBJ1-5 gives the whole variable domain GAGVSQSPSNKVTEKGKDVELRCDPISGHTALYWYRQSLGQGLEFLIYFQGNSAPDKSGLPSDRFSAERTGGSVSTLTIQRTQQEDSAVYLCASSSAGGWQPQHFGDGTRLSIL.

This clone was found a few times. The V and J genes are TRBV2 and TRBJ2-7, with TRBD2 as a possible D gene (5 bases). Per the germline V gene, CDR1 is SNHLY and CDR2 is FYNNEI. V dropped 8 bases and J dropped 1 base, with 6 bases sitting between them. The CDR3 consists of 11 residues. In DNA form, the CDR3 reads TGTGCCAGCGGGAGATCCTACGAGCAGTACTTC. This gives the protein CASGRSYEQYF.

V usage is TRBV11-2 and J usage is TRBJ2-7, with D maybe TRBD2 (6 bases). The V gene lost 5 bases and the J gene lost 7 bases, with 24 bases spanning the gap. From germline, CDR1 is SGHAT and CDR2 FQNNGV. CDR3 length: 16 amino acids. CDR3 nucleotide sequence: TGTGCCAGCAGCAGTCCCCGGGGGTCTCTACGAAAGGAGCAGTACTTC. It codes for CASSSPRGSLRKEQYF.

This clone was detected only once. CDR3 DNA sequence: TGTGCCAGCAGCCCCAGGCCGGGCAAAAGCGGGAGGACTCCCACGAACACCGGGGAGCTGTTTTTT. This encodes CASSPRPGKSGRTPTNTGELFF. The rearrangement links TRBV9 to TRBJ2-2, with 9 bases that match TRBD2. Germline V CDR1 and CDR2: SGDLS, YYNGEE. The CDR3 runs to 22 residues. Trimming took 4 bases from V and 0 from J; bases not matched to a gene: 22.

The genes are TRBV5-4 and TRBJ2-5; D remains ambiguous. Germline assignment: CDR1 SGHNT and CDR2 YYREEE (reference sequence). The length of the CDR3 is 16 residues. V dropped 0 bases and J dropped 2 bases, with 14 bases sitting between them. CDR3 bases: TGTGCCAGCAGCTTGGGATCCTCCGACTCACAAGAGACCCAGTACTTC. It translates to CASSLGSSDSQETQYF. The entire variable domain, with the rest obtained from reference TRBV5-4 and TRBJ2-5, is as follows: ETGVTQSPTHLIKTRGQQVTLRCSSQSGHNTVSWYQQALGQGPQFIFQYYREEENGRGNFPPRFSGLQFPNYSSELNVNALELDDSALYLCASSLGSSDSQETQYFGPGTRLLVL.

V and J are TRBV4-1 and TRBJ1-1; a possible D gene is TRBD1 (5 bases). Germline V gives CDR1 MGHRA, CDR2 YSYEKL. This CDR3 is 15 amino acids long. Trimming took 0 bases from V and 6 from J, leaving 14 bases between them. The CDR3 bases are TGCGCCAGCAGCCAAGAGGGACGGGGGGTTGCTGAAGCTTTCTTT. Translation gives CASSQEGRGVAEAFF.